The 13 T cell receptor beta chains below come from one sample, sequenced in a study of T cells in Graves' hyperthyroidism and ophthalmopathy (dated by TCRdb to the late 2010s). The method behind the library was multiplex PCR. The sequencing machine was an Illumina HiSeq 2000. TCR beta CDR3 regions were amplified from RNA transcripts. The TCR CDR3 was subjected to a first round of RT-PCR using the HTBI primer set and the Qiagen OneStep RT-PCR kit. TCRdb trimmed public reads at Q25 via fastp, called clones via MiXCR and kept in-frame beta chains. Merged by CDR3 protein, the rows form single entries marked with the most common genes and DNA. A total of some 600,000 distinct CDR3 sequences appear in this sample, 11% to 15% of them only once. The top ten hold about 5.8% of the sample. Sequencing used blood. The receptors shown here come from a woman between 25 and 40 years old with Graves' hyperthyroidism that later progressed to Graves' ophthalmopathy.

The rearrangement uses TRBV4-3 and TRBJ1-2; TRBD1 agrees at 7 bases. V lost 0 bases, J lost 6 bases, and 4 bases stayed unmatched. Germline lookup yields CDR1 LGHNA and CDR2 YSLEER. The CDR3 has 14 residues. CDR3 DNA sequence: TGCGCCAGCAGCCAAGACAGGGGGTTTGATGGCTACACCTTC. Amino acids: CASSQDRGFDGYTF.

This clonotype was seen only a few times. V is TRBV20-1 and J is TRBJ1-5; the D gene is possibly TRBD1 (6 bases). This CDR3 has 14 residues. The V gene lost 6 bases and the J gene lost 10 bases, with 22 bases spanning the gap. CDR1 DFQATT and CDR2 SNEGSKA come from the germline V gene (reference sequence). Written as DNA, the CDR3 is TGCAGTGCCGCGAGTGGGACGGACAGCAACCCCCAGCATTTT. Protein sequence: CSAASGTDSNPQHF.

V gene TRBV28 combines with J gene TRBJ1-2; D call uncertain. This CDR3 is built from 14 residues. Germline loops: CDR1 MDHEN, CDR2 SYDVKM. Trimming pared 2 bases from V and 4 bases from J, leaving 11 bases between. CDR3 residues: CASSLREESYGYTF. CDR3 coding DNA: TGTGCCAGCAGTTTAAGGGAGGAGAGCTATGGCTACACCTTC.

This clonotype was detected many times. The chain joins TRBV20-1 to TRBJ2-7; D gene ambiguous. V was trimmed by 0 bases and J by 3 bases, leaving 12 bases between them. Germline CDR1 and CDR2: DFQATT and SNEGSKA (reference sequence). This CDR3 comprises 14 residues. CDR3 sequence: CSAREEAKGYEQYF. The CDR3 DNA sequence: TGCAGTGCTAGAGAGGAAGCTAAAGGCTACGAGCAGTACTTC.

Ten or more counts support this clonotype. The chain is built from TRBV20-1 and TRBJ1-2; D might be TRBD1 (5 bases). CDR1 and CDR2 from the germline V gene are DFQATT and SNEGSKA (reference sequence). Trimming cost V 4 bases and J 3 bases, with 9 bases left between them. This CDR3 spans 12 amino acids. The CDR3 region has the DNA TGCAGTGCTATCCCCAGGGACTATGGCTACACCTTC. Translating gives CSAIPRDYGYTF.

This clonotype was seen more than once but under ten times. The CDR3 sequence: CASRPGETSGRLSYEQYF. CDR3 coding DNA: TGTGCCAGCAGGCCAGGGGAGACTAGCGGGCGCCTCTCCTACGAGCAGTACTTC. The chain is built from TRBV6-2 or TRBV6-3 and TRBJ2-7; TRBD2 agrees at 10 bases. The germline gives CDR1 MNHEY, CDR2 SVGEGT. The length of the CDR3 is 18 residues. V gave up 6 bases and J gave up 0 bases; unmatched junction bases: 14.

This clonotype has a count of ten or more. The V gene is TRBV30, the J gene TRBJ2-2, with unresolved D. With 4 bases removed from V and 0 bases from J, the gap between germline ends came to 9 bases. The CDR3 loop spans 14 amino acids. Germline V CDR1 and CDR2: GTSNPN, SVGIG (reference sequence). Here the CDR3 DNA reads TGTGCCTGGACAGTGAATGCGAACACCGGGGAGCTGTTTTTT. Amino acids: CAWTVNANTGELFF.

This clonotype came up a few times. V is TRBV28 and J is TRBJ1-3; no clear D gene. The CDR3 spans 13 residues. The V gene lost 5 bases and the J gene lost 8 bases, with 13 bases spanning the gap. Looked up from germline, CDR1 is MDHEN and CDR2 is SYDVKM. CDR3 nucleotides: TGTGCCAGCAGTGAAACAGTTTTGGACACCATATATTTT. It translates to CASSETVLDTIYF.

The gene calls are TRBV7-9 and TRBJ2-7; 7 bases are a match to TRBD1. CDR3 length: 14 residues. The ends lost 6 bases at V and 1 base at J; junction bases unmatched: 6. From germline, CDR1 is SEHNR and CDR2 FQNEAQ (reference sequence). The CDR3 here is CASRGDSWSYEQYF. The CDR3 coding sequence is TGTGCCAGCAGGGGGGACAGTTGGTCCTACGAGCAGTACTTC. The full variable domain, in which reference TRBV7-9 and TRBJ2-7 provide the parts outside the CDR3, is DTGVSQNPRHKITKRGQNVTFRCDPISEHNRLYWYRQTLGQGPEFLTYFQNEAQLEKSRLLSDRFSAERPKGSFSTLEIQRTEQGDSAMYLCASRGDSWSYEQYFGPGTRLTVT.

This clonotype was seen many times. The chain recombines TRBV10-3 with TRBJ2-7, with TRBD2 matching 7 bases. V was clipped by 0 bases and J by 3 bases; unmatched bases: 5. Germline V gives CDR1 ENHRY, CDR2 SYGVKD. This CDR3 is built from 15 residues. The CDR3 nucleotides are TGTGCCATCAGTGAGTCGAAAGGACTAGGCTACGAGCAGTACTTC. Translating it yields CAISESKGLGYEQYF.

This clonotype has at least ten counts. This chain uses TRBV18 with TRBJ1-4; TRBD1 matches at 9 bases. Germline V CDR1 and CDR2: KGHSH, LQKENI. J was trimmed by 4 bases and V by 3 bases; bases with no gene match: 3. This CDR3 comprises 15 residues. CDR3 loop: CASSPGTGSNEKLFF. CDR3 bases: TGTGCCAGCTCACCTGGGACAGGGAGTAATGAAAAACTGTTTTTT.

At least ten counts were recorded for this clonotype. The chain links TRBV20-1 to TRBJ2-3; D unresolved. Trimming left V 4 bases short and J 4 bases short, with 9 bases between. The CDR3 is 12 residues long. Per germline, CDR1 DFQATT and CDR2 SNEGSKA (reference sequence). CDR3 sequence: CSATEQSDTQYF. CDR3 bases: TGCAGTGCTACCGAACAATCAGATACGCAGTATTTT.

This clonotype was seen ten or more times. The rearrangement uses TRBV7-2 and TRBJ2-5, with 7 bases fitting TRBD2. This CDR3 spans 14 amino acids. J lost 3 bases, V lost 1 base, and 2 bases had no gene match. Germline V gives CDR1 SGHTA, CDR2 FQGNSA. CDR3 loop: CASSLGLAEETQYF. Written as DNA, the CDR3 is TGTGCCAGCAGCTTAGGGCTAGCGGAAGAGACCCAGTACTTC.